This is a list of T cell receptor beta chains from one sample in a study of cytomegalovirus exposure and HLA in healthy donors. Sequencing was performed with immunoSEQ multiplex PCR; in TCRdb, only in-frame clones are kept and a portion is missing. The repertoire holds roughly 150,000 clones, with 82% as singletons. The sequenced sample consisted of PBMCs. The receptors here all came from a man under 40 in good health and CMV-seropositive. The CDR3 runs from the conserved cysteine through the conserved F or W. The D gene is left open where the match is weak. Clone sizes are given selectively: once, few, many, or a class where the clone is expanded.

TRBJ2-7	TRBD1	NA	TRBV30	TGTGCCTGGCTTGCATCCAAACCGGGACAGGCCAATCCCTACGAGCAGTACTTC	CAWLASKPGQANPYEQYF
TRBJ1-5	NA	NA	TRBV15	TGTGCCACCAGCAGGGAGTTAAGGGGGATTCAGCCCCAGCATTTT	CATSRELRGIQPQHF
TRBJ2-7	TRBD2	NA	TRBV6-5	TGTGCCAGCAGTTACAAGGGAGGGGCCGTTTACGAGCAGTACTTC	CASSYKGGAVYEQYF
TRBJ1-1	TRBD1	NA	TRBV27	TGTGCCAGCAGCGCCCCGGGACAGGGGGCACCTGAAGCTTTCTTT	CASSAPGQGAPEAFF
TRBJ2-7	TRBD2	NA	TRBV5-1	TGCGCCAGCAGCAACACGACTAGCGGGACTTCGGAGCAGTACTTC	CASSNTTSGTSEQYF
TRBJ2-2	TRBD2	NA	TRBV11-3	TGTGCCAGCAACCCCGGGACTAGCGGCACCGGGGAGCTGTTTTTT	CASNPGTSGTGELFF
TRBJ2-1	NA	NA	TRBV14	TGTGCCAGCAGCCTGGGGGGTGAGCAGTTCTTC	CASSLGGEQFF
TRBJ2-7	NA	NA	TRBV18	TGTGCCAGCTCACCACCGGGGCTCTACGAGCAGTACTTC	CASSPPGLYEQYF
TRBJ2-3	NA	NA	TRBV11-3	TGTGCCAGCAGCTTTGGGGGGACGTTAGATACGCAGTATTTT	CASSFGGTLDTQYF
TRBJ1-1	NA	NA	TRBV19	TGTGCCAGTAGCGCAACAGGGAACACTGAAGCTTTCTTT	CASSATGNTEAFF
TRBJ2-7	TRBD1	NA	TRBV12-5	TGTGCTAGTGGTCTCCGGGACAGGGGCTCCTACGAGCAGTACTTC	CASGLRDRGSYEQYF
TRBJ2-1	TRBD2	NA	TRBV6-1	TGTGCCAGCAGAGATAGCGGGAGGGCCTACAATGAGCAGTTCTTC	CASRDSGRAYNEQFF
TRBJ2-2	TRBD1	NA	TRBV2	TGTGCCAGGACTGGACAGGGAAGAACCGGGGAGCTGTTTTTT	CARTGQGRTGELFF
TRBJ2-1	NA	NA	TRBV5-1	TGCGCCAGCAGCTTGGAGGAGACCCCAAGCTCCTACAATGAGCAGCTCTTC	CASSLEETPSSYNEQLF
TRBJ2-7	NA	once	TRBV5-1	TGCGCCAGCAGGGCCGGGATGGGCGAGCAGTACTTC	CASRAGMGEQYF
TRBJ1-2	NA	NA	TRBV4-2	TGTGCCAGCAGCCAAGACAGGGGTACCAACTATGGCTACACCTTC	CASSQDRGTNYGYTF
TRBJ1-1	NA	NA	TRBV7-6	TGTGCCAGCAGCTTAGAGGCGACGGGGATGCAGGCTGAAGCTTTCTTT	CASSLEATGMQAEAFF
TRBJ1-5	NA	once	TRBV6-4	TGTGCCAGCAAACCTGAACACAGCAATAGCAATCAGCCCCAGCATTTT	CASKPEHSNSNQPQHF
TRBJ2-1	NA	NA	TRBV7-2	TGTGCCAGCAGCTCAAAGCCCGGGACTCACAATGAGCAGTTCTTC	CASSSKPGTHNEQFF
TRBJ2-7	NA	few	TRBV7-2	TGTGCCAGCAGCTTAAAAGGGGACTCTTCCTACGAGCAGTACTTC	CASSLKGDSSYEQYF
TRBJ2-5	TRBD1	NA	TRBV5-1	TGCGCCAGCAGCGGAGGACAGGCCGTGGGGACCCAGTACTTC	CASSGGQAVGTQYF